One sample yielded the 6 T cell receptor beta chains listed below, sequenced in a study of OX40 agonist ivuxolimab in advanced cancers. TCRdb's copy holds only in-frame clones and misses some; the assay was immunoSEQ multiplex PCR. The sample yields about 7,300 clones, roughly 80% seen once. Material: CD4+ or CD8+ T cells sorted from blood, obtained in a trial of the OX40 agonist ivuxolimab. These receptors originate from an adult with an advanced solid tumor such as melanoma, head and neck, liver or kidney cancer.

The CDR3 protein is CASTSLGYTEAFF. As DNA, the CDR3 is TGTGCCAGTACATCGTTGGGATACACTGAAGCTTTCTTT. V is TRBV19 and J is TRBJ1-1; D unresolved. V lost 7 bases and J lost 3, with 12 bases in between. The germline V gene encodes CDR1 LNHDA and CDR2 SQIVND (reference sequence). The CDR3 runs 13 residues.

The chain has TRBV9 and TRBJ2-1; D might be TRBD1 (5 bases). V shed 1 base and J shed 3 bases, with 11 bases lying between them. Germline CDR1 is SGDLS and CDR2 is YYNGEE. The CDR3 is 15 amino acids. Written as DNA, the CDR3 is TGTGCCAGCAGCGTACTCAGGGCTGACTACAATGAGCAGTTCTTC. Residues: CASSVLRADYNEQFF.

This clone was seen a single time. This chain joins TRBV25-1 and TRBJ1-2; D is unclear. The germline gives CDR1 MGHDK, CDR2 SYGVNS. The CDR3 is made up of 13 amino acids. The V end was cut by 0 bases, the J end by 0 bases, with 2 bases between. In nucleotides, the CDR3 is TGTGCCAGCAGTGAATACGCTAACTATGGCTACACCTTC. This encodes CASSEYANYGYTF.

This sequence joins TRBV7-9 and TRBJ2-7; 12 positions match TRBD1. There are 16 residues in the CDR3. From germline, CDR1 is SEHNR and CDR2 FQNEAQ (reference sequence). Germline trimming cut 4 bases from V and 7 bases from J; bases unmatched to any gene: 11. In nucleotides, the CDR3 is TGTGCCAGCAGCTCCACCCCGGGACAGGGGGCCCAGGAGCAGTACTTC. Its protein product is CASSSTPGQGAQEQYF.

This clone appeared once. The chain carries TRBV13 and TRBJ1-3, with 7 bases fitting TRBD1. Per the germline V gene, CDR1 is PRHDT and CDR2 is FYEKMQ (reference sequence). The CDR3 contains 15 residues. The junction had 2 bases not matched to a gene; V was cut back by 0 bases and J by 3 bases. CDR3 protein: CASSLGQGFGNTIYF. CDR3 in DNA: TGTGCCAGCAGCTTAGGACAGGGGTTTGGAAACACCATATATTTT.

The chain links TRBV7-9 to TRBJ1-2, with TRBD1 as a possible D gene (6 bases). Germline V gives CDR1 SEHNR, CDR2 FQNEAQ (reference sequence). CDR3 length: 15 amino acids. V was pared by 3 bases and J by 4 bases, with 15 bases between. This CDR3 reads CASSFAPGASYGYTF. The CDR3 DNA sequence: TGTGCCAGCAGCTTTGCTCCGGGGGCAAGCTATGGCTACACCTTC.